Listed below are T cell receptor beta chains from one sample, sequenced in a study of cytomegalovirus exposure and HLA in healthy donors. The repertoire was sequenced with immunoSEQ multiplex PCR; TCRdb's copy has only in-frame clones and lacks some. The sample consists of about 130,000 clones, around 89% of them appearing once. Source material: PBMCs. These TCRs come from a woman in her thirties in good health and CMV-seropositive. The CDR3 runs from the conserved cysteine through the conserved F or W. A D gene is named only where the DNA matches it firmly. For some rows the clone size is stated as once, few or many, or as a class when expanded; others skip it.

V gene	D gene	clone size	J gene	CDR3 length	CDR3 protein	CDR3 DNA
TRBV9	NA	NA	TRBJ2-6	15	CASSPSGSGANVLTF	TGTGCCAGCAGCCCGAGCGGCTCTGGGGCCAACGTCCTGACTTTC
TRBV10-1	TRBD1	few	TRBJ1-3	19	CASSESGRGLFGPGNTIYF	TGCGCCAGCAGTGAGTCGGGCAGGGGGCTCTTCGGACCTGGAAACACCATATATTTT
TRBV6-6	TRBD1	NA	TRBJ1-4	14	CASSSGQEFEKLFF	TGTGCCAGCAGTTCCGGACAGGAATTTGAAAAACTGTTTTTT
TRBV11-2	NA	few	TRBJ2-7	15	CASSLEGRGSYEQYF	TGTGCCAGCAGCTTGGAGGGCAGAGGCTCCTACGAGCAGTACTTC
TRBV29-1	NA	few	TRBJ2-5	14	CSVEDTGFSETQYF	TGCAGCGTTGAAGATACAGGGTTCTCGGAGACCCAGTACTTC
TRBV5-5	NA	NA	TRBJ2-5	15	CASSPEGGELETQYF	TGTGCCAGCAGCCCCGAGGGGGGGGAATTGGAGACCCAGTACTTC
TRBV28	NA	NA	TRBJ2-5	13	CASCPLLQETQYF	TGTGCCAGCTGTCCGCTACTCCAAGAGACCCAGTACTTC
TRBV7-8	TRBD2	once	TRBJ2-1	14	CASRESTGGAKQFF	TGTGCCAGCAGGGAATCAACGGGAGGGGCTAAGCAGTTCTTC
TRBV10-2	NA	few	TRBJ1-1	15	CASRKKQGDGTEAFF	TGCGCCAGCAGGAAAAAACAGGGAGATGGAACTGAAGCTTTCTTT
TRBV15	TRBD1	NA	TRBJ1-3	15	CATSRDRQGGNTIYF	TGTGCCACCAGCAGAGATAGACAGGGTGGAAACACCATATATTTT
TRBV6-5	TRBD1	NA	TRBJ2-2	15	CASSSSGGVTGELFF	TGTGCCAGCAGCTCTTCAGGGGGCGTTACCGGGGAGCTGTTTTTT
TRBV2	NA	NA	TRBJ1-4	14	CASSALGTNEKLFF	TGTGCCAGCAGTGCACTGGGCACAAATGAAAAACTGTTTTTT
TRBV5-1	NA	NA	TRBJ2-3	13	CASSLGRADTQYF	TGCGCCAGCAGCTTGGGGAGGGCGGATACGCAGTATTTT
TRBV5-6	TRBD2	NA	TRBJ2-1	16	CASTTTQRGSYNEQFF	TGTGCCAGCACCACTACCCAGCGGGGATCGTACAATGAGCAGTTCTTC
TRBV7-2	NA	NA	TRBJ1-5	15	CASSPSQGIYQPQHF	TGTGCCAGCTCTCCGAGTCAGGGAATCTATCAGCCCCAGCATTTT
TRBV10-2	NA	NA	TRBJ2-7	12	CASSEDMYEQYF	TGCGCCAGCAGTGAGGACATGTACGAGCAGTACTTC
TRBV4-1	NA	NA	TRBJ2-4	14	CASSQTVAKNIQYF	TGCGCCAGCAGCCAGACAGTAGCCAAAAACATTCAGTACTTC
TRBV6-5	TRBD1	NA	TRBJ2-1	16	CASSYRGQGARNEQFF	TGTGCCAGCAGTTACCGGGGACAGGGGGCGCGGAATGAGCAGTTCTTC
TRBV6-1	NA	NA	TRBJ2-2	15	CASSENRVNTGELFF	TGTGCCAGCAGTGAAAACAGGGTGAACACCGGGGAGCTGTTTTTT
TRBV11-2	NA	NA	TRBJ2-1	15	CASSLGASAHNEQFF	TGTGCCAGCAGCTTAGGGGCTAGCGCCCACAATGAGCAGTTCTTC
TRBV13	TRBD1	once	TRBJ2-7	16	CASSQTGQGRGYEQYF	TGTGCCAGCAGCCAGACAGGACAGGGGAGAGGGTACGAGCAGTACTTC
TRBV13	TRBD2	NA	TRBJ2-7	15	CASSPPSGKLNEQYF	TGTGCCAGCAGCCCCCCTAGCGGGAAGTTAAACGAGCAGTACTTC
TRBV5-1	NA	NA	TRBJ2-6	15	CASHQGLGGANVLTF	TGCGCCAGCCACCAGGGGTTAGGAGGGGCCAACGTCCTGACTTTC
TRBV2	NA	NA	TRBJ1-5	12	CASSNTDQPQHF	TGTGCCAGCTCCAACACCGATCAGCCCCAGCATTTT
TRBV15	NA	NA	TRBJ2-5	14	CATSRAGVQETQYF	TGTGCCACCAGCAGAGCAGGGGTCCAAGAGACCCAGTACTTC
TRBV6-5	TRBD2	NA	TRBJ2-5	15	CASSRTSDQQETQYF	TGTGCCAGCAGTCGGACTAGCGATCAACAAGAGACCCAGTACTTC
TRBV2	TRBD1	NA	TRBJ2-5	12	CARGQGGETQYF	TGTGCCAGGGGACAGGGCGGAGAGACCCAGTACTTC
TRBV2	TRBD2	NA	TRBJ2-2	19	CASSGGGLAGGPWTGELFF	TGTGCCAGCAGTGGGGGTGGGCTAGCGGGAGGGCCGTGGACCGGGGAGCTGTTTTTT
TRBV4-1	TRBD1	NA	TRBJ2-5	14	CASSPTDRAETQYF	TGCGCCAGCAGCCCCACGGACAGGGCAGAGACCCAGTACTTC
TRBV6-1	NA	NA	TRBJ2-7	13	CASSEARPYEQYF	TGTGCCAGCAGTGAAGCGCGCCCTTACGAGCAGTACTTC
TRBV19	NA	NA	TRBJ1-5	14	CASKEALPNQPQHF	TGTGCCAGTAAGGAGGCACTACCTAATCAGCCCCAGCATTTT
TRBV10-2	NA	NA	TRBJ1-2	15	CASTPLGSGVNGYTF	TGCGCCAGCACTCCCTTGGGGTCAGGGGTTAATGGCTACACCTTC
TRBV2	NA	NA	TRBJ2-5	14	CASSPRNGKETQYF	TGTGCCAGCAGTCCGCGAAACGGGAAAGAGACCCAGTACTTC
TRBV18	NA	NA	TRBJ2-1	15	CASSPPGRSYNEQFF	TGTGCCAGCTCACCACCCGGTCGCTCCTACAATGAGCAGTTCTTC
TRBV29-1	NA	NA	TRBJ1-1	18	CSVGLPAGVRVVNTEAFF	TGCAGCGTTGGCCTCCCCGCCGGGGTCAGAGTGGTGAACACTGAAGCTTTCTTT
TRBV27	NA	NA	TRBJ2-5	14	CASRPLGTQETQYF	TGTGCCAGCCGCCCTCTAGGAACCCAAGAGACCCAGTACTTC
TRBV7-9	TRBD1	once	TRBJ1-3	16	CASRPGTGAGGNTIYF	TGTGCCAGCAGACCCGGGACAGGGGCGGGTGGAAACACCATATATTTT
TRBV5-1	NA	NA	TRBJ2-3	14	CASSEGGSTDTQYF	TGCGCCAGCAGTGAGGGGGGGAGCACAGATACGCAGTATTTT
TRBV7-9	NA	NA	TRBJ2-2	15	CASSLVSYYTGELFF	TGTGCCAGCAGCTTAGTGTCCTATTACACCGGGGAGCTGTTTTTT
TRBV6-5	TRBD2	NA	TRBJ2-7	15	CASSALGTSSTEQYF	TGTGCCAGCAGTGCCCTCGGGACTAGCTCTACCGAGCAGTACTTC
TRBV29-1	NA	NA	TRBJ2-5	12	CSVGRGEETQYF	TGCAGCGTTGGCAGGGGGGAAGAGACCCAGTACTTC
TRBV19	NA	NA	TRBJ1-5	18	CASRTVATGIVSNQPQHF	TGTGCCAGTAGAACCGTGGCCACCGGGATAGTTAGCAATCAGCCCCAGCATTTT
TRBV6-6	NA	NA	TRBJ1-2	10	CASSSPGYTF	TGTGCCAGCAGTTCTCCTGGCTACACCTTC
TRBV7-8	NA	NA	TRBJ2-7	13	CASSLLGTYEQYF	TGTGCCAGCAGCTTATTGGGCACCTACGAGCAGTACTTC
TRBV7-9	NA	NA	TRBJ2-1	15	CASSLGAYSYNEQFF	TGTGCCAGCAGCTTAGGAGCCTACTCCTACAATGAGCAGTTCTTC
TRBV18	NA	NA	TRBJ1-6	13	CASSPSGGSPLHF	TGTGCCAGCTCACCAAGCGGGGGATCACCCCTCCACTTT
TRBV2	TRBD1	once	TRBJ2-7	15	CASKSLGQGAYEQYF	TGTGCCAGCAAGAGTTTGGGACAGGGGGCCTACGAGCAGTACTTC
TRBV4-1	NA	NA	TRBJ1-5	16	CASSQEAAGLNQPQHF	TGCGCCAGCAGCCAAGAGGCGGCAGGGCTCAATCAGCCCCAGCATTTT
TRBV19	NA	NA	TRBJ2-7	13	CASSMWASYEQYF	TGTGCCAGTAGTATGTGGGCCTCCTACGAGCAGTACTTC
TRBV5-1	TRBD1	few	TRBJ1-1	14	CASSNMTGGTEAFF	TGCGCCAGCAGCAATATGACAGGGGGCACTGAAGCTTTCTTT
TRBV11-2	NA	NA	TRBJ2-2	15	CASSSRGANTGELFF	TGTGCCAGCAGCTCCCGCGGGGCGAACACCGGGGAGCTGTTTTTT
TRBV6-5	TRBD1	NA	TRBJ1-5	15	CASSYLDRGEQPQHF	TGTGCCAGCAGTTACCTAGACAGGGGTGAACAGCCCCAGCATTTT
TRBV12-5	NA	NA	TRBJ1-1	13	CASGLEGGTEAFF	TGTGCTAGTGGCCTAGAGGGCGGGACTGAAGCTTTCTTT
TRBV27	NA	NA	TRBJ2-7	15	CASSSAWGLSGEQYF	TGTGCCAGCTCGTCAGCCTGGGGACTTTCTGGGGAGCAGTACTTC
TRBV2	TRBD1	NA	TRBJ1-1	16	CASKPIGQGMDTEAFF	TGTGCCAGCAAACCCATAGGACAGGGGATGGACACTGAAGCTTTCTTT
TRBV5-6	TRBD2	NA	TRBJ2-1	15	CASSLGLAGRNEQFF	TGTGCCAGCAGCTTGGGACTAGCGGGACGCAATGAGCAGTTCTTC
TRBV5-6	NA	NA	TRBJ1-5	14	CASSLSSVDQPQHF	TGTGCCAGCAGCTTGTCGTCGGTTGATCAGCCCCAGCATTTT